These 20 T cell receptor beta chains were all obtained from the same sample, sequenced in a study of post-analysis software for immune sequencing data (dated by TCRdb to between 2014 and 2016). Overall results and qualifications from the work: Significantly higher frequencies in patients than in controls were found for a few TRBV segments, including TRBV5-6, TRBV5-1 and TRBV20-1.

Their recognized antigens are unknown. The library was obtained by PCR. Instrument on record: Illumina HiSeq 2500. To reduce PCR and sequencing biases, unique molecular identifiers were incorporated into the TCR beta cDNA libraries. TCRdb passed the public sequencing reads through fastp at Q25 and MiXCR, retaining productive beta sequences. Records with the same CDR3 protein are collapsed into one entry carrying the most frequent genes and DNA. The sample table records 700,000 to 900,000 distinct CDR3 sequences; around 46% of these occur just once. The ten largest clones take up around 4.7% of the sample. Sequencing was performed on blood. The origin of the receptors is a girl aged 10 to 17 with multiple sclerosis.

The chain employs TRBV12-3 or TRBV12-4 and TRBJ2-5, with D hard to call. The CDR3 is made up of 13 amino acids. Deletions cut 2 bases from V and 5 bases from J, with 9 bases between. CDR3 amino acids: CASSLRPPETQYF. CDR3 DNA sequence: TGTGCCAGCAGTTTACGGCCCCCTGAGACCCAGTACTTC.

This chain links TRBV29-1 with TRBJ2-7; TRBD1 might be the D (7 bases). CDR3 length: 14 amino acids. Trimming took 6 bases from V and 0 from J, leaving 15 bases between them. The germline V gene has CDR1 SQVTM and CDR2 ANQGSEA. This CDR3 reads CSVRGETSSYEQYF. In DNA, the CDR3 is TGCAGCGTCAGGGGGGAGACTAGCTCCTACGAGCAGTACTTC.

CDR3 sequence reads: CASSQGVGEEQFF. CDR3 nucleotides: TGTGCCAGCAGCCAGGGGGTGGGAGAGGAGCAGTTCTTC. This chain joins TRBV6-5 and TRBJ2-1; TRBD1 aligns across 7 bases. Trimming removed 6 bases from V and 10 bases from J; junction bases left unmatched: 9. The CDR3 extends over 13 amino acids. Germline CDR1 and CDR2: MNHEY and SVGAGI.

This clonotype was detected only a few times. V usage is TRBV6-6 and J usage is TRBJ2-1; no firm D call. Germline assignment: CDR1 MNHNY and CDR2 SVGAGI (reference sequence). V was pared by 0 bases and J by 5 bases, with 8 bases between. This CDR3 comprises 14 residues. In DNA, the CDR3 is TGTGCCAGCAGTTACTCTTCTAGAGACAATGAGCAGTTCTTC. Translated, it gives CASSYSSRDNEQFF.

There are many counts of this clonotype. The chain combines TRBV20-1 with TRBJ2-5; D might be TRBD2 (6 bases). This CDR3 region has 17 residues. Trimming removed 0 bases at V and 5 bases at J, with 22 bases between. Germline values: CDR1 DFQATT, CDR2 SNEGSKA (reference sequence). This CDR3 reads CSARDLPSFLGGETQYF. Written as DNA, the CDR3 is TGCAGTGCTAGAGATTTGCCCTCCTTCCTTGGGGGGGAGACCCAGTACTTC.

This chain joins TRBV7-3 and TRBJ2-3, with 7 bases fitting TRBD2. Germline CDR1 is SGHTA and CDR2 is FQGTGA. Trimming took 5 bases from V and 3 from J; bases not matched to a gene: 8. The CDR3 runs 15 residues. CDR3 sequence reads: CASSPAGHQTDTQYF. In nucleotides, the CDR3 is TGTGCCAGCAGCCCAGCGGGGCACCAAACAGATACGCAGTATTTT.

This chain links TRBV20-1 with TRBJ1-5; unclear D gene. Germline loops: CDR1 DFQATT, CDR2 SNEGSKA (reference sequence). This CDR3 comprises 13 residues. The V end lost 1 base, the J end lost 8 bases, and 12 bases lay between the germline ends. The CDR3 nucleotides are TGCAGTGCTAGAGTTCCAGGAGTAGAGCCCCAGCATTTT. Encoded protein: CSARVPGVEPQHF.

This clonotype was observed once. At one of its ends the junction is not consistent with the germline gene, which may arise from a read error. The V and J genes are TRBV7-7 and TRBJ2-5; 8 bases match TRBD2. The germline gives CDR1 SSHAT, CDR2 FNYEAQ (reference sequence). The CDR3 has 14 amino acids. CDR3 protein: CASSRGLVRETQYF. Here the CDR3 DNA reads TGTGCTAGCAGCAGGGGACTAGTGCGAGAGACCCAGTACTTC.

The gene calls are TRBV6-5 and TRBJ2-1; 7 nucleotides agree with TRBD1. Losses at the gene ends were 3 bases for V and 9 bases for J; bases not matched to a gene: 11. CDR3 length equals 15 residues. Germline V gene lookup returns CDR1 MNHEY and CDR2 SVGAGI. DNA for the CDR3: TGTGCCAGCAGTTATATTAGGGGGCGCTCCGGTGAGCAGTTCTTC. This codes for CASSYIRGRSGEQFF.

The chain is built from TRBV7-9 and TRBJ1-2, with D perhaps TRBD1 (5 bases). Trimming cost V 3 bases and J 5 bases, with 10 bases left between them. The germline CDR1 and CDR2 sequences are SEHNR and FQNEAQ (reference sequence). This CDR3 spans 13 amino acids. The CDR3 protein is CASSFYGGYGYTF. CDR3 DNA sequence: TGTGCCAGCAGCTTCTACGGGGGATATGGCTACACCTTC. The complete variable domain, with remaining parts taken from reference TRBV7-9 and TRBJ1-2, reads DTGVSQNPRHKITKRGQNVTFRCDPISEHNRLYWYRQTLGQGPEFLTYFQNEAQLEKSRLLSDRFSAERPKGSFSTLEIQRTEQGDSAMYLCASSFYGGYGYTFGSGTRLTVV.

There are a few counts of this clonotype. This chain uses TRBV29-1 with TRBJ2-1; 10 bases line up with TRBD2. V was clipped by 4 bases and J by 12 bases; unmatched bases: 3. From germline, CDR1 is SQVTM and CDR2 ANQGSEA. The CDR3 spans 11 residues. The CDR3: CSVGAGGRQFF. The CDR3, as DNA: TGCAGCGTTGGAGCGGGAGGGCGGCAGTTCTTC.

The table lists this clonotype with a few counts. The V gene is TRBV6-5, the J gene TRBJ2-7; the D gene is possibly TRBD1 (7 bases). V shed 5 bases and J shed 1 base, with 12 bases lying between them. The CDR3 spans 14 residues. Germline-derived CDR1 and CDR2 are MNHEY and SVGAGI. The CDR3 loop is CASSPGGPSYEQYF. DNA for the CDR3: TGTGCCAGCAGTCCAGGGGGGCCATCCTACGAGCAGTACTTC.

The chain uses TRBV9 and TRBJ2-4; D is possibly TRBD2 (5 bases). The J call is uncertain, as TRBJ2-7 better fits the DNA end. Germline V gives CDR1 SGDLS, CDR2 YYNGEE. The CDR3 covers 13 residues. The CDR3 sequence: CASSPGKSHEQYF. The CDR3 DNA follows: TGTGCCAGCAGCCCCGGGAAGTCCCACGAGCAGTACTTC.

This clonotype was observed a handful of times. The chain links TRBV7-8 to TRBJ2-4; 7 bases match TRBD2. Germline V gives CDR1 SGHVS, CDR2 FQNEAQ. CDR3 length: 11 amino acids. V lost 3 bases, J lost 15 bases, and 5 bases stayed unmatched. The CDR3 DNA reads TGTGCCAGCAGCTTCGAGGGAGGGCTGTACTTC. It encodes CASSFEGGLYF. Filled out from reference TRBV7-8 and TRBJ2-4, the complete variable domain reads GAGVSQSPRYKVAKRGQDVALRCDPISGHVSLFWYQQALGQGPEFLTYFQNEAQLDKSGLPSDRFFAERPEGSVSTLKIQRTQQEDSAVYLCASSFEGGLYFGAGTRLSVL.

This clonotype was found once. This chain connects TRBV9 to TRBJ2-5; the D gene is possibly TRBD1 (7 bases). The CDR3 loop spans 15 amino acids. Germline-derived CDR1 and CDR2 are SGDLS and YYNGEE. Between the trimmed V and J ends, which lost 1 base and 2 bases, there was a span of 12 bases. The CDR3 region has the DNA TGTGCCAGCAGCGTATGGGGGGACAGTCAAGAGACCCAGTACTTC. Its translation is CASSVWGDSQETQYF.

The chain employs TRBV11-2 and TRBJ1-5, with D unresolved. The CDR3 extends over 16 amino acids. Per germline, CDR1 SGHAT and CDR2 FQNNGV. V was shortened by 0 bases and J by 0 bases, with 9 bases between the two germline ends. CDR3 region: CASSLDWRSSNQPQHF. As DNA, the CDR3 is TGTGCCAGCAGCTTAGATTGGAGAAGTAGCAATCAGCCCCAGCATTTT.

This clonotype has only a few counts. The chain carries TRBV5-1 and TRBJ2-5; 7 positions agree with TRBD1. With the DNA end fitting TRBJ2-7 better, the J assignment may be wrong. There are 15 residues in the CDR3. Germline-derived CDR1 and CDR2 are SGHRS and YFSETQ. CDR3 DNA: TGCGCCAGCAGCCCGGGACAGCCCCCCACCTACGAGCAGTACTTC. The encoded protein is CASSPGQPPTYEQYF.

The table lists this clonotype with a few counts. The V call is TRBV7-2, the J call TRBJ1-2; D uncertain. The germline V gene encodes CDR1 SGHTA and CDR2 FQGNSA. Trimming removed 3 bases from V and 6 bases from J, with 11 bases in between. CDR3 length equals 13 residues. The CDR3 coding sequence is TGTGCCAGCAGCTTGGATCCCAGAGATGGCTACACCTTC. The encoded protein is CASSLDPRDGYTF. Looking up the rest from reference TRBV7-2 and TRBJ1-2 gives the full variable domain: GAGVSQSPSNKVTEKGKDVELRCDPISGHTALYWYRQSLGQGLEFLIYFQGNSAPDKSGLPSDRFSAERTGGSVSTLTIQRTQQEDSAVYLCASSLDPRDGYTFGSGTRLTVV.

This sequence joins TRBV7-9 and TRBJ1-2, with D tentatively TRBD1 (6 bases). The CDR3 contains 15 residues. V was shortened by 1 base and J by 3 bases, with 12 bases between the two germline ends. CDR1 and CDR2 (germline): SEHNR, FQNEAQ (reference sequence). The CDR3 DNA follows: TGTGCCAGCAGCTTAGGCCAGGGGAAGGACTATGGCTACACCTTC. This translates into CASSLGQGKDYGYTF.

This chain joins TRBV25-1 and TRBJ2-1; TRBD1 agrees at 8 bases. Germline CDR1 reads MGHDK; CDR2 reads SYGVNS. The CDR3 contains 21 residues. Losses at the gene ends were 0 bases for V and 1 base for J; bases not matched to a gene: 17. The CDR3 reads CASSEYFFGTGSQDSYNEQFF. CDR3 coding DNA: TGTGCCAGCAGTGAATATTTTTTCGGGACAGGTTCTCAGGATTCCTACAATGAGCAGTTCTTC.